These T cell receptor beta chains were read from a single sample in a study of cytomegalovirus exposure and HLA in healthy donors. The data were produced by immunoSEQ multiplex PCR, yet TCRdb's version contains in-frame clones alone and is incomplete. The data contain roughly 120,000 clones, around 94% of them singletons. Sequenced material: PBMCs. These receptors all stem from a woman aged 18-29 years in good health and CMV-seronegative. Each CDR3 is given with its conserved first and last residue. A D gene is named only where the DNA matches it firmly. Size values are once, few and many counts, or a class for expanded clones, and some rows have none.

d_gene: TRBD2
j_gene: TRBJ2-1
v_gene: TRBV27
abundance: -
len: 18
CDR3aa: CASSGGTSGFPLYNEQFF
CDR3nt: TGTGCCAGCAGTGGCGGGACTAGCGGCTTTCCCTTATACAATGAGCAGTTCTTC

d_gene: TRBD2
j_gene: TRBJ2-3
v_gene: TRBV6-1
abundance: -
len: 15
CDR3aa: CASRDLAGGYNTQYF
CDR3nt: TGTGCCAGCAGAGATCTAGCGGGAGGGTACAATACGCAGTATTTT

d_gene: -
j_gene: TRBJ2-2
v_gene: TRBV9
abundance: -
len: 14
CDR3aa: CASSVGPGGGELFF
CDR3nt: TGTGCCAGCAGCGTAGGCCCTGGAGGCGGGGAGCTGTTTTTT

d_gene: -
j_gene: TRBJ1-6
v_gene: TRBV6-1
abundance: -
len: 13
CDR3aa: CASSDQFGGPLHF
CDR3nt: TGTGCCAGCAGTGACCAATTCGGTGGACCCCTCCACTTT

d_gene: TRBD1
j_gene: TRBJ2-7
v_gene: TRBV6-6
abundance: -
len: 14
CDR3aa: CASSSDRGAYEQYF
CDR3nt: TGTGCCAGCAGCTCGGACAGGGGGGCTTACGAGCAGTACTTC

d_gene: TRBD2
j_gene: TRBJ2-7
v_gene: TRBV28
abundance: -
len: 18
CDR3aa: CASSGPGTSGRDSDEQYF
CDR3nt: TGTGCCAGCAGTGGCCCCGGGACTAGCGGGAGAGATTCGGACGAGCAGTACTTC

d_gene: -
j_gene: TRBJ2-7
v_gene: TRBV6-5
abundance: -
len: 14
CDR3aa: CASSPPLEIPEQYF
CDR3nt: TGTGCCAGCAGTCCCCCCCTTGAGATCCCCGAGCAGTACTTC

d_gene: -
j_gene: TRBJ2-5
v_gene: TRBV6-1
abundance: -
len: 13
CDR3aa: CASRQAGGETQYF
CDR3nt: TGTGCCAGCAGACAGGCCGGGGGAGAGACCCAGTACTTC

d_gene: TRBD1
j_gene: TRBJ2-7
v_gene: TRBV6-6
abundance: -
len: 15
CDR3aa: CASSNPGQGAYEQYF
CDR3nt: TGTGCCAGCAGTAACCCCGGACAGGGGGCTTACGAGCAGTACTTC

d_gene: -
j_gene: TRBJ1-1
v_gene: TRBV30
abundance: -
len: 14
CDR3aa: CAWRKWDKNTEAFF
CDR3nt: TGTGCCTGGAGGAAATGGGACAAGAACACTGAAGCTTTCTTT

d_gene: -
j_gene: TRBJ1-1
v_gene: TRBV25-1
abundance: -
len: 14
CDR3aa: CASSVGGLGGIAFF
CDR3nt: TGTGCCAGCAGTGTAGGTGGATTGGGGGGTATAGCTTTCTTT

d_gene: TRBD1
j_gene: TRBJ1-6
v_gene: TRBV6-6
abundance: -
len: 16
CDR3aa: CASSRDRNGLGSPLHF
CDR3nt: TGTGCCAGCAGCCGGGACAGAAATGGGTTAGGATCACCCCTCCACTTT

d_gene: TRBD2
j_gene: TRBJ2-7
v_gene: TRBV5-1
abundance: -
len: 15
CDR3aa: CASREGLADSYEQYF
CDR3nt: TGCGCCAGCAGGGAAGGACTAGCGGATTCCTACGAGCAGTACTTC

d_gene: -
j_gene: TRBJ2-5
v_gene: TRBV5-1
abundance: once
len: 14
CDR3aa: CASTRTGGGETQYF
CDR3nt: TGCGCCAGCACCAGGACCGGGGGAGGAGAGACCCAGTACTTC

d_gene: -
j_gene: TRBJ2-3
v_gene: TRBV6-1
abundance: -
len: 14
CDR3aa: CASSERGSTDTQYF
CDR3nt: TGTGCCAGCAGTGAACGGGGAAGCACAGATACGCAGTATTTT

d_gene: TRBD1
j_gene: TRBJ1-2
v_gene: TRBV18
abundance: -
len: 15
CDR3aa: CASSPSGQGREGYTF
CDR3nt: TGTGCCAGCTCACCCTCAGGACAGGGACGAGAAGGCTACACCTTC

d_gene: -
j_gene: TRBJ1-1
v_gene: TRBV15
abundance: -
len: 16
CDR3aa: CATSRGGVSMNTEAFF
CDR3nt: TGTGCCACCAGCAGAGGGGGAGTTTCCATGAACACTGAAGCTTTCTTT

d_gene: -
j_gene: TRBJ2-5
v_gene: TRBV5-6
abundance: -
len: 14
CDR3aa: CASSSPGVIETQYF
CDR3nt: TGTGCCAGCAGCTCCCCGGGGGTAATCGAGACCCAGTACTTC

d_gene: -
j_gene: TRBJ1-1
v_gene: TRBV30
abundance: -
len: 15
CDR3aa: CAWSSMDRGANEAFF
CDR3nt: TGTGCCTGGAGTTCGATGGACAGAGGGGCCAATGAAGCTTTCTTT

d_gene: TRBD1
j_gene: TRBJ2-2
v_gene: TRBV6-1
abundance: -
len: 15
CDR3aa: CASPRQGAGTGELFF
CDR3nt: TGTGCCAGCCCCCGACAGGGGGCAGGGACCGGGGAGCTGTTTTTT

d_gene: -
j_gene: TRBJ2-3
v_gene: TRBV5-6
abundance: -
len: 15
CDR3aa: CASSLSGVITDTQYF
CDR3nt: TGTGCCAGCAGCTTGTCAGGGGTTATCACAGATACGCAGTATTTT

d_gene: TRBD1
j_gene: TRBJ2-7
v_gene: TRBV6-6
abundance: -
len: 12
CDR3aa: CASGGTEYEQYF
CDR3nt: TGTGCCAGCGGTGGGACAGAGTACGAGCAGTACTTC

d_gene: -
j_gene: TRBJ2-1
v_gene: TRBV7-3
abundance: -
len: 15
CDR3aa: CASSLDGGSYNEQFF
CDR3nt: TGTGCCAGCAGCTTAGACGGGGGATCCTACAATGAGCAGTTCTTC

d_gene: TRBD2
j_gene: TRBJ2-1
v_gene: TRBV7-3
abundance: -
len: 15
CDR3aa: CASSFSGSKFNEQFF
CDR3nt: TGTGCCAGCAGCTTTAGCGGGAGCAAGTTCAATGAGCAGTTCTTC

d_gene: -
j_gene: TRBJ1-1
v_gene: TRBV6-1
abundance: -
len: 14
CDR3aa: CASNSGPQNTEAFF
CDR3nt: TGTGCCAGCAACTCAGGGCCGCAGAACACTGAAGCTTTCTTT

d_gene: TRBD2
j_gene: TRBJ2-3
v_gene: TRBV5-1
abundance: -
len: 14
CDR3aa: CASSLGAGIDTQYF
CDR3nt: TGCGCCAGCAGCTTGGGAGCGGGAATAGATACGCAGTATTTT

d_gene: -
j_gene: TRBJ2-3
v_gene: TRBV18
abundance: -
len: 15
CDR3aa: CASSQGGSSTDTQYF
CDR3nt: TGTGCCAGCTCCCAGGGGGGCTCTAGCACAGATACGCAGTATTTT

d_gene: -
j_gene: TRBJ1-2
v_gene: TRBV19
abundance: -
len: 15
CDR3aa: CAEGKCGLYNYGYTF
CDR3nt: TGTGCCGAAGGCAAGTGTGGACTTTATAACTATGGCTACACCTTC